A selection of T cell receptor beta chains follows, all from one sample in a study of blood T cell repertoires in COVID-19. TCRdb's table, derived via immunoSEQ multiplex PCR, lists solely in-frame clones and lacks some. The data hold roughly 330,000 clones, with 80% to 90% observed a single time. Material for sequencing was PBMCs or T cells enriched from blood (not recorded which). The receptors here all came from a woman younger than 35 who had recovered from COVID-19. Each CDR3 is given with its conserved first and last residue. D genes are given only for firm matches. Clone size appears in some rows only: once, few, many, or a class for an expanded clone.

size: .
D: TRBD1
J: TRBJ1-2
V: TRBV2
CDR3: CASRFSGTGDGYTF
DNA: TGTGCCAGCAGGTTCTCTGGGACAGGGGATGGCTACACCTTC

size: .
D: TRBD2
J: TRBJ2-1
V: TRBV19
CDR3: CASSALAGNEQFF
DNA: TGTGCCAGTAGTGCGCTAGCGGGCAATGAGCAGTTCTTC

size: .
D: TRBD1
J: TRBJ2-2
V: TRBV7-8
CDR3: CASRTGWAGELFF
DNA: TGTGCCAGCAGGACAGGGTGGGCCGGGGAGCTGTTTTTT

size: .
D: .
J: TRBJ2-1
V: TRBV28
CDR3: CASSSAGTGVF
DNA: TGTGCCAGCAGTTCAGCCGGGACTGGAGTCTTC

size: .
D: TRBD2
J: TRBJ2-5
V: TRBV18
CDR3: CASSRTSGETQYF
DNA: TGTGCCAGCTCACGAACTAGCGGAGAGACCCAGTACTTC

size: .
D: TRBD2
J: TRBJ2-1
V: TRBV6-5
CDR3: CASIRSGGSLAEQFF
DNA: TGTGCCAGCATTCGAAGCGGGGGGAGTTTGGCTGAGCAGTTCTTC

size: few
D: .
J: TRBJ1-5
V: TRBV30
CDR3: CAWSVDRIDQPQHF
DNA: TGTGCCTGGAGTGTAGACAGGATAGATCAGCCCCAGCATTTT

size: .
D: TRBD1
J: TRBJ2-7
V: TRBV4-1
CDR3: CASSQVGQAFSYEQYF
DNA: TGCGCCAGCAGCCAAGTCGGACAGGCGTTTTCCTACGAGCAGTACTTC

size: once
D: TRBD2
J: TRBJ2-3
V: TRBV4-2
CDR3: CASSQATSGGGTDTQYF
DNA: TGTGCCAGCAGCCAGGCAACCAGCGGGGGCGGCACAGATACGCAGTATTTT

size: .
D: .
J: TRBJ2-1
V: TRBV24-1
CDR3: CATSGFRRNYNEQFF
DNA: TGTGCCACCAGTGGATTTAGGAGGAACTACAATGAGCAGTTCTTC

size: .
D: .
J: TRBJ1-3
V: TRBV7-9
CDR3: CASSLNRGSSGNTIYF
DNA: TGTGCCAGCAGCTTAAACCGAGGAAGCTCTGGAAACACCATATATTTT

size: .
D: .
J: TRBJ1-5
V: TRBV5-5
CDR3: CASSLVGDLSPQHF
DNA: TGTGCCAGCAGCTTGGTCGGGGATTTGTCGCCCCAGCATTTT

size: .
D: TRBD1
J: TRBJ1-1
V: TRBV11-2
CDR3: CASSRKDRGVFAEAFF
DNA: TGTGCCAGCAGCAGAAAAGACAGGGGAGTCTTCGCTGAAGCTTTCTTT

size: once
D: TRBD2
J: TRBJ2-3
V: TRBV7-2
CDR3: CASSLALSGGAGTQYF
DNA: TGTGCCAGCAGCTTAGCGCTTAGCGGGGGTGCTGGTACGCAGTATTTT

size: .
D: TRBD1
J: TRBJ1-2
V: TRBV6-4
CDR3: CASGTGGAGGYTF
DNA: TGTGCCAGCGGGACAGGGGGCGCGGGTGGCTACACCTTC

size: .
D: TRBD1
J: TRBJ1-2
V: TRBV27
CDR3: CASRDREGLGYTF
DNA: TGTGCCAGCAGGGACAGGGAAGGTTTGGGCTACACCTTC

size: few
D: .
J: TRBJ1-6
V: TRBV19
CDR3: CASGASGDSPLHF
DNA: TGTGCCTCTGGGGCCTCTGGCGATTCACCCCTCCACTTT

size: .
D: .
J: TRBJ1-5
V: TRBV10-1
CDR3: CASSESEGQPQHF
DNA: TGCGCCAGCAGTGAGTCCGAGGGTCAGCCCCAGCATTTT

size: .
D: TRBD2
J: TRBJ2-3
V: TRBV28
CDR3: CASGGREGPPTDTQYF
DNA: TGTGCCAGCGGGGGGCGGGAGGGCCCTCCCACAGATACGCAGTATTTT

size: .
D: TRBD2
J: TRBJ2-7
V: TRBV13
CDR3: CASSSESRLAGGRLYEQYF
DNA: TGTGCCAGCAGCTCGGAGTCGAGGTTAGCGGGAGGCCGACTCTACGAGCAGTACTTC

size: .
D: TRBD1
J: TRBJ2-1
V: TRBV10-1
CDR3: CASSESRGQANYNEQFF
DNA: TGCGCCAGCAGTGAGTCTAGGGGACAGGCGAACTACAATGAGCAGTTCTTC

size: .
D: .
J: TRBJ2-2
V: TRBV2
CDR3: CASSRTESTGELFF
DNA: TGTGCCAGCAGCCGAACGGAGAGCACCGGGGAGCTGTTTTTT

size: .
D: TRBD2
J: TRBJ2-2
V: TRBV5-5
CDR3: CASSLEIAGGFYTGELFF
DNA: TGTGCCAGCAGCTTGGAAATAGCGGGGGGCTTTTACACCGGGGAGCTGTTTTTT

size: .
D: .
J: TRBJ1-5
V: TRBV28
CDR3: CASSTDSSNQPQHF
DNA: TGTGCCAGCAGCACGGACAGTAGCAATCAGCCCCAGCATTTT

size: .
D: TRBD1
J: TRBJ1-2
V: TRBV5-1
CDR3: CASSSGQGADYGYTF
DNA: TGCGCCAGCAGCTCCGGACAGGGGGCAGACTATGGCTACACCTTC

size: .
D: .
J: TRBJ1-2
V: TRBV4-1
CDR3: CASSQAAPAGYGYTF
DNA: TGCGCCAGCAGCCAAGCGGCTCCAGCCGGGTATGGCTACACCTTC

size: .
D: .
J: TRBJ1-6
V: TRBV28
CDR3: CASLGGINSPLHF
DNA: TGTGCCAGCCTCGGAGGGATCAATTCACCCCTCCACTTT

size: .
D: .
J: TRBJ1-1
V: TRBV28
CDR3: CATAIGQNILNTEAFF
DNA: TGTGCCACCGCCATCGGACAGAACATCCTGAACACTGAAGCTTTCTTT

size: .
D: .
J: TRBJ2-3
V: TRBV3-1/TRBV3-2
CDR3: CATQPYTVSTQYF
DNA: TGTGCCACCCAGCCCTACACAGTGTCCACGCAGTATTTT

size: .
D: .
J: TRBJ2-2
V: TRBV2
CDR3: CASSDVANTGELFF
DNA: TGTGCCAGCAGTGACGTCGCGAACACCGGGGAGCTGTTTTTT

size: .
D: .
J: TRBJ2-7
V: TRBV27
CDR3: CASSSLTYEQYF
DNA: TGTGCCAGCAGTTCACTAACCTACGAGCAGTACTTC

size: .
D: .
J: TRBJ2-7
V: TRBV20-1
CDR3: CSARRAYEQYF
DNA: TGCAGTGCTAGGAGAGCCTACGAGCAGTACTTC

size: .
D: .
J: TRBJ1-1
V: TRBV7-3
CDR3: CASSHGRNTEAFF
DNA: TGTGCCAGCAGCCACGGGAGGAACACTGAAGCTTTCTTT

size: .
D: TRBD1
J: TRBJ1-4
V: TRBV28
CDR3: CASSRQGLGLFF
DNA: TGTGCCAGCAGCCGACAGGGCTTAGGACTGTTTTTT

size: .
D: .
J: TRBJ2-5
V: TRBV5-6
CDR3: CASSLSGSQETQYF
DNA: TGTGCCAGCAGCTTGTCGGGGTCACAAGAGACCCAGTACTTC

size: .
D: .
J: TRBJ2-5
V: TRBV19
CDR3: CASSMTGHQETQYF
DNA: TGTGCCAGTAGTATGACAGGTCACCAAGAGACCCAGTACTTC

size: .
D: TRBD2
J: TRBJ2-7
V: TRBV4-2
CDR3: CASSQGLAGSYEQYF
DNA: TGTGCCAGCAGCCAAGGACTAGCGGGCTCCTACGAGCAGTACTTC

size: .
D: .
J: TRBJ1-1
V: TRBV7-9
CDR3: CASSSDSRDPEAFF
DNA: TGTGCCAGCAGCTCAGACTCCAGGGATCCTGAAGCTTTCTTT

size: .
D: TRBD1
J: TRBJ2-7
V: TRBV5-1
CDR3: CASSSQPGTGGYEQYF
DNA: TGCGCCAGCAGCTCCCAACCAGGGACAGGGGGCTACGAGCAGTACTTC

size: .
D: TRBD1
J: TRBJ1-5
V: TRBV19
CDR3: CASHRGRVVRNQPQHF
DNA: TGTGCCAGTCACAGGGGGCGCGTGGTTCGCAATCAGCCCCAGCATTTT

size: .
D: .
J: TRBJ2-3
V: TRBV5-1
CDR3: CASSFSSETDTQYF
DNA: TGCGCCAGCAGCTTTTCTAGCGAAACAGATACGCAGTATTTT

size: few
D: TRBD2
J: TRBJ2-2
V: TRBV24-1
CDR3: CATRGGADTGELFF
DNA: TGTGCCACCCGGGGGGGGGCAGACACCGGGGAGCTGTTTTTT

size: .
D: .
J: TRBJ2-1
V: TRBV5-1
CDR3: CASSLARDNEQFF
DNA: TGCGCCAGCAGCTTGGCCAGGGACAATGAGCAGTTCTTC

size: .
D: .
J: TRBJ1-1
V: TRBV7-3
CDR3: CASSLDGQNTEAFF
DNA: TGTGCCAGCAGCTTGGACGGACAGAACACTGAAGCTTTCTTT

size: .
D: TRBD2
J: TRBJ2-1
V: TRBV5-1
CDR3: CASSLVASGGDLKFF
DNA: TGCGCCAGCAGCTTGGTCGCTAGCGGGGGGGATCTCAAGTTCTTC

size: .
D: .
J: TRBJ1-5
V: TRBV4-1
CDR3: CASSHTSTGNLNQPQHF
DNA: TGCGCCAGCAGCCACACCTCAACAGGGAATCTCAATCAGCCCCAGCATTTT